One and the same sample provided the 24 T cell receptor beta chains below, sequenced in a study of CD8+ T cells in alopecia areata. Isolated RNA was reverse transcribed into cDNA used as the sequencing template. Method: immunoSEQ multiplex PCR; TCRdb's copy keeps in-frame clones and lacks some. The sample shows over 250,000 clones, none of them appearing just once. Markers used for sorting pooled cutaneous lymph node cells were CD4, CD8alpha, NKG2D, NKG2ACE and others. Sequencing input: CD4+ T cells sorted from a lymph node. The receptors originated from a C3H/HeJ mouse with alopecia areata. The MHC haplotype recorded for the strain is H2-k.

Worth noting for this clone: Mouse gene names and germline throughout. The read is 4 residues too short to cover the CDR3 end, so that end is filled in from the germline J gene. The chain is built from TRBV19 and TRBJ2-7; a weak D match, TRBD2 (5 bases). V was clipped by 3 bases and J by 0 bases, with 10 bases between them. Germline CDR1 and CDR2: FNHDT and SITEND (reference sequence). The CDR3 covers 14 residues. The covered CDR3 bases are TGTGCCAGCAGTACCCCCTGGGTCTCCTAT. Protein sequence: CASSTPWVSY. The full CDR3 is CASSTPWVSYEQYF.

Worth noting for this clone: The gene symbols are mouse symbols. CDR3 amino acids: CTCSAQTASAETLYF. CDR3 DNA (partial): TGCACCTGCAGTGCGCAGACAGCTAGTGCAGAA. The V call is TRBV1, the J call TRBJ2-3, with TRBD1 as a possible D gene (5 bases). The read terminates 4 residues before the CDR3 end, so the remaining end is supplied by the germline J gene. CDR1 and CDR2 from the germline V gene are NSQYPW and LRSPGD (reference sequence). Deletions cut 3 bases from V and 0 bases from J, with 10 bases between. The CDR3 totals 15 residues.

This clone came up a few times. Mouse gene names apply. This chain's CDR3 is CASSYRVYNSPLYF. CDR3 DNA, as far as it was read: TGTGCCAGCAGTTACAGGGTCTATAATTCGCCC. The genes are TRBV19 and TRBJ1-6; D might be TRBD1 (6 bases). The sequence runs out 3 residues before the end of the CDR3; the remainder is reconstructed from the germline J gene. TRBJ1-6 is given ORF status, its function remaining uncertain. The CDR3 is 14 amino acids. V was clipped by 4 bases and J by 3 bases, with 8 bases between them. Germline V CDR1 and CDR2: FNHDT, SITEND (reference sequence).

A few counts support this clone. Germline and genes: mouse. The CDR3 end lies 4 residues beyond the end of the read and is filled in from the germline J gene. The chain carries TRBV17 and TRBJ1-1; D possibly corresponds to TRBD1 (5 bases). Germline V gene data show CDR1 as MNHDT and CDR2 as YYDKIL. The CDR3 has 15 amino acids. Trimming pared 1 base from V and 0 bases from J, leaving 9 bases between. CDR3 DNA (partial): TGTGCTAGCAGTAGAGGGACATATGCAAACACA. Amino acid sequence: CASSRGTYANT. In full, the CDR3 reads CASSRGTYANTEVFF.

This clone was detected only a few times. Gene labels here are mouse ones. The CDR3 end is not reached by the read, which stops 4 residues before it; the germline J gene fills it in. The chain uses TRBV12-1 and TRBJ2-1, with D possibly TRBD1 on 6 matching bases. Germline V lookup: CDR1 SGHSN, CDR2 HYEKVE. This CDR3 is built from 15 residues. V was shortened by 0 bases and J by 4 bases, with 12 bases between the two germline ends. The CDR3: CASSLVQGPYAEQFF. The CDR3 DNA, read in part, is TGTGCCAGCTCTCTCGTCCAGGGGCCTTATGCT.

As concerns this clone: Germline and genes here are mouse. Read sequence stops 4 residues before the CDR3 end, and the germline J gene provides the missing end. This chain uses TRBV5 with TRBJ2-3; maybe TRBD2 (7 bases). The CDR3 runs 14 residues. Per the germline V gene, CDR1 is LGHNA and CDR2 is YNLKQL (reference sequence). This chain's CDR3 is CASSQGGGGETLYF. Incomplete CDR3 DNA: TGTGCCAGCAGCCAAGGAGGGGGGGGAGAA.

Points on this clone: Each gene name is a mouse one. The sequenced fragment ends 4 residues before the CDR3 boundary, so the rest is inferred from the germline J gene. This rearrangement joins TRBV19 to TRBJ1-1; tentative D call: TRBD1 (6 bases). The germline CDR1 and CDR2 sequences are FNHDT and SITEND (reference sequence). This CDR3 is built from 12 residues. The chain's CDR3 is CASSRDMREVFF. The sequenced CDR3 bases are TGTGCCAGCAGCCGGGACATGAGA.

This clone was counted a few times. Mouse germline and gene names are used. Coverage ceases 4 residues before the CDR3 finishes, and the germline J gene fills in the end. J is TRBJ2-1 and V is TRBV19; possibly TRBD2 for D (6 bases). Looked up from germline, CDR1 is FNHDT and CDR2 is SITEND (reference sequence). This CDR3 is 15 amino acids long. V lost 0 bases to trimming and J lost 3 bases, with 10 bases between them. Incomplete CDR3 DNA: TGTGCCAGCAGTATAGAGCTGGGGTCCTATGCT. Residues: CASSIELGSYA. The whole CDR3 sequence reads CASSIELGSYAEQFF.

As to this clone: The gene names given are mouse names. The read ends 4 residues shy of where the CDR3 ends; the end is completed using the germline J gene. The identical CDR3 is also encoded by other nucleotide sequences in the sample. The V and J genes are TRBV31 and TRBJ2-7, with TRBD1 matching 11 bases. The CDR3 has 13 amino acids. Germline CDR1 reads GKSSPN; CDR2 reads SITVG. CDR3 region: CAWSGTGGYEQYF. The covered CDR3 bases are TGTGCCTGGAGCGGGACAGGGGGATAT.

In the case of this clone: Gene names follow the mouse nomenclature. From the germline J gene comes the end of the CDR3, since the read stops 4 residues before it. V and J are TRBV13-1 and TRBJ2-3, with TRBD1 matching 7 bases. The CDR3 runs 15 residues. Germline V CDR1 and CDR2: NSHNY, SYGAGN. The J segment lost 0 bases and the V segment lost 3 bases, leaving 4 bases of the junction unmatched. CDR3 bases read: TGTGCCAGCAGTGCCCGGACAGGTAGTGCAGAA. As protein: CASSARTGSAE. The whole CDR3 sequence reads CASSARTGSAETLYF.

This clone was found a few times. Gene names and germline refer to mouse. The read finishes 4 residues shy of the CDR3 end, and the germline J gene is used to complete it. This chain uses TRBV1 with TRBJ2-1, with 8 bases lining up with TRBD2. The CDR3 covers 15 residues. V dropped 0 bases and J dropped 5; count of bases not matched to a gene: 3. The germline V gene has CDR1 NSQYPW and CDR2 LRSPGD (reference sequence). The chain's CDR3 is CTCSADLGGNAEQFF. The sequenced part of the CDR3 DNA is TGCACCTGCAGTGCAGATTTGGGGGGGAATGCT.

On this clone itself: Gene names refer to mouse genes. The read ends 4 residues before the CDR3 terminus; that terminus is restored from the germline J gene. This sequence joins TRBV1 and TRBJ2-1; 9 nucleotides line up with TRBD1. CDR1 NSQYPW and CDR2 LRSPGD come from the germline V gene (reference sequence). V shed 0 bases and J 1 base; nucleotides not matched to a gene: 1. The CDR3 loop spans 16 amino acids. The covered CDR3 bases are TGCACCTGCAGTGCAGACGGACAGGGGAACTATGCT. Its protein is CTCSADGQGNYA. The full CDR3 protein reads CTCSADGQGNYAEQFF.

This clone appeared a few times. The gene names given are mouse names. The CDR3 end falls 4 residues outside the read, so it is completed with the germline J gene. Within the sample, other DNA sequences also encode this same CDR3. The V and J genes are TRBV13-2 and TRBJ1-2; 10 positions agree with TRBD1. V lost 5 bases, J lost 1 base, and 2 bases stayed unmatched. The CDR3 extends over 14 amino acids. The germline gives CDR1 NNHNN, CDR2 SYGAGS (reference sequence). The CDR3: CASGDRGRNSDYTF. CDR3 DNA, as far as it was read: TGTGCCAGCGGGGACAGGGGGAGAAACTCC.

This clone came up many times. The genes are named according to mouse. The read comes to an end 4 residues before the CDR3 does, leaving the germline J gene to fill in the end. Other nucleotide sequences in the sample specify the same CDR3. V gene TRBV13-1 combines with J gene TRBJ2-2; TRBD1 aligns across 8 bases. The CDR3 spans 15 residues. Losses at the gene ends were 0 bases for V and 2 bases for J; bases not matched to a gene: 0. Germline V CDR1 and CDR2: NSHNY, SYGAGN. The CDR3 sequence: CASSDGTGNTGQLYF. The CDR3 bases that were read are TGTGCCAGCAGTGATGGGACAGGGAACACCGGG.

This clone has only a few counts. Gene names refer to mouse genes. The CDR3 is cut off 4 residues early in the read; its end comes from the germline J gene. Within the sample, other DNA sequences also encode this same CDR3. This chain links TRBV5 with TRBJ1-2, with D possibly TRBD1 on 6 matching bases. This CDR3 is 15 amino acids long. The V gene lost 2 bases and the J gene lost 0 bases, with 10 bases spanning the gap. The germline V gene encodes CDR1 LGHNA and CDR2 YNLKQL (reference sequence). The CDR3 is CASSQTGTTNSDYTF. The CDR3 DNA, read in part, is TGTGCCAGCAGCCAAACCGGGACAACAAACTCC.

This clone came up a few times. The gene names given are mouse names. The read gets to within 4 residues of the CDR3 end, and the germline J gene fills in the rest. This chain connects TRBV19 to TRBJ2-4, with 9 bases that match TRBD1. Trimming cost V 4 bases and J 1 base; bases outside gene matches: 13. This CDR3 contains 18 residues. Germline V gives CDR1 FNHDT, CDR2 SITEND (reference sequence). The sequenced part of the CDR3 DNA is TGTGCCAGCAGTCCAACCGGGACAGGGTGGAGGGGTCAAAAC. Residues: CASSPTGTGWRGQN. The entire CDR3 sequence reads CASSPTGTGWRGQNTLYF.

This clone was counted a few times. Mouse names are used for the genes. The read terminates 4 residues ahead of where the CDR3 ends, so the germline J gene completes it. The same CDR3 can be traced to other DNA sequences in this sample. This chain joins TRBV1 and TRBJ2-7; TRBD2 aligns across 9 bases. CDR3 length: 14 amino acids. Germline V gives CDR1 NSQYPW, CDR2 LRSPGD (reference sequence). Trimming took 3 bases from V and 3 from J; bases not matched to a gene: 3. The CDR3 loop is CTCSAPWGGYEQYF. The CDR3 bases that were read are TGCACCTGCAGTGCTCCCTGGGGGGGCTAT.

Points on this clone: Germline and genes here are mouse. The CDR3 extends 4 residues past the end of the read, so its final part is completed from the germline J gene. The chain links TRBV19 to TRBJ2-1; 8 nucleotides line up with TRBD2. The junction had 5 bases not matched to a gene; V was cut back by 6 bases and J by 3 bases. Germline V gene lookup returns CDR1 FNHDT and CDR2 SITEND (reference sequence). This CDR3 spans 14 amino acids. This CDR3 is CASTGWGGYAEQFF. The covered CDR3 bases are TGTGCCAGCACCGGGTGGGGGGGCTATGCT.

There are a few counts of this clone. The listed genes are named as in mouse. The part of the CDR3 DNA that was read is TGTGCCAGCAGACTTGACAGGGGGAAAAGTGCAGAA. Protein sequence: CASRLDRGKSAE. The CDR3 in full is CASRLDRGKSAETLYF. V is TRBV13-3 and J is TRBJ2-3, with 9 positions matching TRBD1. The DNA ends 4 residues before the CDR3 does, and the rest of the CDR3 is filled in from the germline J gene. J was trimmed by 0 bases and V by 5 bases; bases with no gene match: 7. Germline loops: CDR1 NNHDY, CDR2 SYVADS. The CDR3 extends over 16 amino acids.

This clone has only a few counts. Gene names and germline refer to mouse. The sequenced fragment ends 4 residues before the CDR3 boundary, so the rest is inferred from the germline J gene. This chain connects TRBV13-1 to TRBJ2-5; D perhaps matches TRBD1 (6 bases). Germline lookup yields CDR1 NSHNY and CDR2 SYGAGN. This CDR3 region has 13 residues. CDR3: CASSEPGEDTQYF. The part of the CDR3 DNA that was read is TGTGCCAGCAGTGAACCAGGGGAGGAC.

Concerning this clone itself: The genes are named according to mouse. The CDR3 region is CASRSPGTGVYEQYF. CDR3 bases read: TGTGCCAGCAGATCCCCCGGGACTGGGGTCTAT. V usage is TRBV19 and J usage is TRBJ2-7; 10 nucleotides align to TRBD2. The observed sequence ends 4 residues before the CDR3 terminus, with the missing tail filled in from the germline J gene. The germline V gene has CDR1 FNHDT and CDR2 SITEND (reference sequence). V was clipped by 5 bases and J by 3 bases; unmatched bases: 8. The CDR3 covers 15 residues.

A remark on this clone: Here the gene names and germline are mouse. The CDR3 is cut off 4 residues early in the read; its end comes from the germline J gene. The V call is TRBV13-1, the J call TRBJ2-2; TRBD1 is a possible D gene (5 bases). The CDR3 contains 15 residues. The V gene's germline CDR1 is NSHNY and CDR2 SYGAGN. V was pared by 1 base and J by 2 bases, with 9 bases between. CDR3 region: CASSDNRINTGQLYF. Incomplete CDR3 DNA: TGTGCCAGCAGTGATAACAGGATCAACACCGGG.

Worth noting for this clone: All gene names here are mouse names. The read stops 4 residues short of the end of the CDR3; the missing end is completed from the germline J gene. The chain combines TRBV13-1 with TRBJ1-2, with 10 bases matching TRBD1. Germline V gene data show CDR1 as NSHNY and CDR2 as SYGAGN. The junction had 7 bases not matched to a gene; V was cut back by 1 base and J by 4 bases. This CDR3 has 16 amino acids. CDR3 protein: CASSDPGTGEVSDYTF. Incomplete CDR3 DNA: TGTGCCAGCAGTGATCCCGGGACAGGGGAGGTCTCC.

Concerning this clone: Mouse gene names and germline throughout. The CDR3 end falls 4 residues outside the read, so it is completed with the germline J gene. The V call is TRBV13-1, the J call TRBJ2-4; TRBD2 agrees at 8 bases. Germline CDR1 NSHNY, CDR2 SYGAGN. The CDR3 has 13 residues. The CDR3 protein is CASSEGGANTLYF. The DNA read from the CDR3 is TGTGCCAGCAGTGAAGGGGGGGCCAAC.